A single sample gave rise to the 6 T cell receptor beta chains below, sequenced in a study of Ad26.COV2.S vaccination and SARS-CoV-2 variants. Stated treatment: some 19 received Ad26.COV2.S at low or high dose, single or two shots; 5 received placebo; per-sample allocation not given. Repertoires come from day 63 after the first vaccine or placebo injection. Measured with immunoSEQ multiplex PCR; TCRdb has only the in-frame clones, and not every one. Of some 300,000 clones in the sample, approximately 86% are singletons; the top ten hold 1.9%. The sequencing used peripheral blood, collected in a trial of Ad26.COV2.S vaccine versus placebo. These receptors were collected from a person between 18 and 59 years old who received the Ad26.COV2.S COVID-19 vaccine or a placebo.

The chain links TRBV6-5 to TRBJ1-5; D is perhaps TRBD1 (6 bases). V lost 6 bases to trimming and J lost 5 bases, with 14 bases between them. The CDR3 contains 14 residues. In germline, CDR1 is MNHEY, CDR2 SVGAGI. The CDR3: CASSQGHRDQPQHF. The CDR3, as DNA: TGTGCCAGCAGCCAGGGGCACAGGGATCAGCCCCAGCATTTT.

The chain uses TRBV6-2 or TRBV6-3 and TRBJ2-7; a possible D gene is TRBD1 (5 bases). This CDR3 spans 14 amino acids. Trimming took off 4 bases at V and 6 bases at J, with 16 bases between the two ends. Germline V gives CDR1 MNHEY, CDR2 SVGEGT. The CDR3 nucleotides read TGTGCCAGCAGTTTGTGGGGCAGGCAATCCGAGCAGTACTTC. Amino acid sequence: CASSLWGRQSEQYF.

V gene TRBV4-1 combines with J gene TRBJ1-1; possible D gene TRBD1, 6 bases. Looked up from germline, CDR1 is MGHRA and CDR2 is YSYEKL. The CDR3 sequence is 16 residues long. Trimming removed 4 bases from V and 2 bases from J, with 17 bases in between. The CDR3 bases are TGCGCCAGCAGCCTACACTCAGGGGTTGAAAACACTGAAGCTTTCTTT. It yields the protein CASSLHSGVENTEAFF.

V gene TRBV29-1 combines with J gene TRBJ2-7, with 9 bases aligning to TRBD2. The V segment lost 7 bases and the J segment 1 base; nucleotides outside the gene matches: 5. CDR3 size: 13 residues. CDR1 and CDR2 from the germline V gene are SQVTM and ANQGSEA. The CDR3 here is CSGRGGVSYEQYF. The CDR3 DNA reads TGCAGCGGCCGCGGGGGGGTATCCTACGAGCAGTACTTC.

This chain joins TRBV5-6 and TRBJ1-2; TRBD1 agrees at 9 bases. The J segment lost 7 bases and the V segment lost 1 base, leaving 8 bases of the junction unmatched. Per the germline V gene, CDR1 is SGHDT and CDR2 is YYEEEE. This CDR3 spans 15 amino acids. CDR3 residues: CASSLQGGQGIGYTF. CDR3 in DNA: TGTGCCAGCAGCTTGCAGGGGGGACAGGGAATTGGCTACACCTTC. Complete variable domain (other parts from reference TRBV5-6 and TRBJ1-2): DAGVTQSPTHLIKTRGQQVTLRCSPKSGHDTVSWYQQALGQGPQFIFQYYEEEERQRGNFPDRFSGHQFPNYSSELNVNALLLGDSALYLCASSLQGGQGIGYTFGSGTRLTVV.

The chain uses TRBV9 and TRBJ1-1; a weak D match, TRBD1 (5 bases). Germline CDR1 and CDR2: SGDLS and YYNGEE. The CDR3 extends over 13 amino acids. Trimming cost V 5 bases and J 2 bases, with 10 bases left between them. The CDR3 here is CASSRGPNTEAFF. The CDR3 DNA reads TGTGCCAGCAGTCGGGGCCCTAACACTGAAGCTTTCTTT.